The 23 T cell receptor beta chains below come from one sample, sequenced in a study of OX40 agonist ivuxolimab in advanced cancers. The protocol was immunoSEQ multiplex PCR, while the TCRdb copy is restricted to in-frame clones and leaves out a portion. The data hold under 11,000 clones, with about three quarters observed a single time. This specimen consisted of CD4+ or CD8+ T cells sorted from blood, obtained in a trial of the OX40 agonist ivuxolimab. These receptors came from an adult with an advanced solid tumor such as melanoma, head and neck, liver or kidney cancer.

This chain's CDR3 is CASSQETGRTEAFF. Here the CDR3 DNA reads TGCGCCAGCAGCCAGGAAACAGGGAGGACTGAAGCTTTCTTT. The V and J genes are TRBV4-1 and TRBJ1-1; D may be TRBD1 (6 bases). V lost 3 bases and J 5 bases, leaving 13 bases between the germline ends. The CDR3 length is 14 residues. The germline V gene encodes CDR1 MGHRA and CDR2 YSYEKL.

V and J are TRBV10-3 and TRBJ1-1; D gene unclear. There are 15 residues in the CDR3. V lost 6 bases to trimming and J lost 6 bases, with 20 bases between them. The germline V gene has CDR1 ENHRY and CDR2 SYGVKD. In nucleotides, the CDR3 is TGTGCCATCAGGCAACCTACCCGGAGGGTCCCTGAAGCTTTCTTT. Translated, it gives CAIRQPTRRVPEAFF.

This chain links TRBV5-6 with TRBJ1-1; D is undetermined. Germline CDR1 and CDR2: SGHDT and YYEEEE. V lost 2 bases and J lost 4, with 12 bases in between. The CDR3 is 14 residues long. The CDR3 spells CASSFGTGSTEAFF. The CDR3 DNA reads as TGTGCCAGCAGCTTCGGAACCGGGTCCACTGAAGCTTTCTTT. The full variable domain, with the rest looked up from reference TRBV5-6 and TRBJ1-1, is DAGVTQSPTHLIKTRGQQVTLRCSPKSGHDTVSWYQQALGQGPQFIFQYYEEEERQRGNFPDRFSGHQFPNYSSELNVNALLLGDSALYLCASSFGTGSTEAFFGQGTRLTVV.

The rearrangement joins TRBV6-5 to TRBJ2-7, with a possible D match to TRBD1 (6 bases). The length of the CDR3 is 15 residues. The germline CDR1 and CDR2 sequences are MNHEY and SVGAGI. Trimming stripped 7 bases from V and 6 bases from J, with 22 bases between. The CDR3 region is CASMDSGVTSGEQYF. The CDR3 DNA reads as TGTGCCAGCATGGACTCAGGGGTCACCTCGGGCGAGCAGTACTTC.

The rearrangement links TRBV9 to TRBJ2-7; a possible D gene is TRBD2 (7 bases). CDR3 size: 14 residues. CDR1 and CDR2 from the germline V gene are SGDLS and YYNGEE. Between the trimmed V and J ends, which lost 4 bases and 5 bases, there was a span of 16 bases. The CDR3 loop is CASSLGGRLDEQYF. DNA for the CDR3: TGTGCCAGCAGCCTCGGGGGGCGCCTGGACGAGCAGTACTTC.

CDR3 sequence reads: CASTGLANEQFF. In DNA form, the CDR3 reads TGTGCCAGCACGGGACTAGCTAATGAGCAGTTCTTC. V gene TRBV6-5 combines with J gene TRBJ2-1, with TRBD2 matching over 9 bases. From germline, CDR1 is MNHEY and CDR2 SVGAGI. V was pared by 7 bases and J by 7 bases, with 2 bases of the junction left unmatched. There are 12 residues in the CDR3.

V and J are TRBV27 and TRBJ2-5, with TRBD2 identical over 13 bases. Germline V gene lookup returns CDR1 MNHEY and CDR2 SMNVEV (reference sequence). After removal of 6 bases from V and 0 bases from J, the junction contained 10 bases not matched to a gene. The CDR3 is made up of 18 amino acids. As DNA, the CDR3 is TGTGCCAGCAGAGGGAGACTAGCGGGAGGATGGTACCAAGAGACCCAGTACTTC. This gives the protein CASRGRLAGGWYQETQYF.

This clone is labeled medium-sized (0.01 to 0.1%). The V call is TRBV7-3, the J call TRBJ2-5; 7 bases are a match to TRBD2. The junction had 11 bases not matched to a gene; V was cut back by 2 bases and J by 5 bases. Germline CDR1 reads SGHTA; CDR2 reads FQGTGA. This CDR3 region has 16 residues. The CDR3 region has the DNA TGTGCCAGCAGCTTAGGCTTCGGGGAGGGTGGTGAGACCCAGTACTTC. Amino acids: CASSLGFGEGGETQYF.

The chain joins TRBV19 to TRBJ1-1; possibly TRBD1 for D (5 bases). Germline values: CDR1 LNHDA, CDR2 SQIVND (reference sequence). V gave up 3 bases and J gave up 0 bases, with 17 bases separating them. This CDR3 is built from 17 residues. The CDR3 DNA is TGTGCCAGTAGTATCTTTAATCAGGGTCCCATGAACACTGAAGCTTTCTTT. Residues: CASSIFNQGPMNTEAFF.

This clone was recorded a few times. V gene TRBV9 combines with J gene TRBJ1-3, with 8 bases fitting TRBD1. The CDR3 runs 15 residues. CDR1 SGDLS and CDR2 YYNGEE come from the germline V gene. The V segment lost 4 bases and the J segment 4 bases; nucleotides outside the gene matches: 7. CDR3 region: CASSPQGAGGNTIYF. CDR3 in DNA: TGTGCCAGCAGCCCGCAGGGGGCGGGAGGAAACACCATATATTTT.

The count of this clone is one. The rearrangement joins TRBV7-8 to TRBJ1-2, with 11 nucleotides matching TRBD1. Germline-derived CDR1 and CDR2 are SGHVS and FQNEAQ. The trim removed 8 bases at V and 8 bases at J, leaving 19 bases unmatched. The CDR3 totals 17 residues. The CDR3 reads CASVPRGIGQGAGGYTF. In DNA form, the CDR3 reads TGTGCCAGCGTCCCGCGCGGAATTGGACAGGGGGCGGGCGGCTACACCTTC.

This chain connects TRBV27 to TRBJ1-1; possibly TRBD1 for D (6 bases). CDR3 length: 14 amino acids. Germline V gives CDR1 MNHEY, CDR2 SMNVEV (reference sequence). With 6 bases removed from V and 5 bases from J, the gap between germline ends came to 16 bases. Here the CDR3 DNA reads TGTGCCAGCAGCCTCGGGGGGGCGGGAACTGAAGCTTTCTTT. Translated: CASSLGGAGTEAFF.

This clone was recorded a few times. V gene TRBV11-1 combines with J gene TRBJ2-1, with D hard to call. Trimming removed 0 bases from V and 5 bases from J, with 5 bases in between. The length of the CDR3 is 13 residues. The germline CDR1 and CDR2 sequences are SGHAT and FQDESV (reference sequence). The CDR3 loop reads CASSLATNNEQFF. In nucleotides, the CDR3 is TGTGCCAGCAGCTTAGCGACAAACAATGAGCAGTTCTTC.

This clone qualifies as medium-sized (0.01 to 0.1%). The chain uses TRBV15 and TRBJ2-2, with D maybe TRBD1 (5 bases). V lost 6 bases and J 3 bases, leaving 11 bases between the germline ends. The germline V gene encodes CDR1 LNHNV and CDR2 YYDKDF (reference sequence). The CDR3 length is 14 residues. CDR3 DNA: TGTGCCACCAGGTATCAGGGCTACACCGGGGAGCTGTTTTTT. The encoded protein is CATRYQGYTGELFF.

V and J are TRBV9 and TRBJ1-1; D may be TRBD1 (6 bases). Trimming stripped 6 bases from V and 0 bases from J, with 9 bases between. The V gene's germline CDR1 is SGDLS and CDR2 YYNGEE. This CDR3 is built from 13 residues. CDR3 DNA sequence: TGTGCCAGCAAACAGGGCATGAACACTGAAGCTTTCTTT. Its protein is CASKQGMNTEAFF.

This clone was found a few times. The chain couples TRBV27 to TRBJ2-2; TRBD2 aligns across 8 bases. J lost 6 bases, V lost 5 bases, and 5 bases had no gene match. CDR1 MNHEY and CDR2 SMNVEV come from the germline V gene (reference sequence). CDR3 size: 14 residues. The CDR3 loop is CASSLDGGAGELFF. CDR3 sequence (DNA): TGTGCCAGCAGTCTAGACGGGGGGGCCGGGGAGCTGTTTTTT.

The chain is built from TRBV7-8 and TRBJ2-2; 7 positions match TRBD2. Germline assignment: CDR1 SGHVS and CDR2 FQNEAQ. The CDR3 extends over 16 amino acids. The V gene end was trimmed by 0 bases and the J gene end by 5 bases; junction bases not matched to a gene: 6. The CDR3 DNA sequence: TGTGCCAGCAGCTTAGCGGGCGGGAGAGGAACCGGGGAGCTGTTTTTT. Residues: CASSLAGGRGTGELFF.

The CDR3 protein is CASSVGTSGMETQYF. The CDR3 DNA follows: TGTGCCAGCAGCGTAGGGACTAGCGGGATGGAGACCCAGTACTTC. This sequence joins TRBV9 and TRBJ2-5; TRBD2 matches 12 bases. Germline CDR1 reads SGDLS; CDR2 reads YYNGEE. This CDR3 region has 15 residues. The ends lost 0 bases at V and 5 bases at J; junction bases unmatched: 2.

The rearrangement uses TRBV6-6 and TRBJ1-5; D not certain. CDR1 and CDR2 from the germline V gene are MNHNY and SVGAGI (reference sequence). V lost 5 bases and J lost 0, with 8 bases in between. The CDR3 length is 14 residues. The CDR3 nucleotides read TGTGCCAGCAGTCCTGAGCATAGCAATCAGCCCCAGCATTTT. It specifies CASSPEHSNQPQHF.

The V gene is TRBV6-6, the J gene TRBJ1-1, with D tentatively TRBD1 (6 bases). The CDR3 runs to 14 residues. Germline V gene lookup returns CDR1 MNHNY and CDR2 SVGAGI (reference sequence). Deletions cut 5 bases from V and 4 bases from J, with 14 bases between. DNA for the CDR3: TGTGCCAGCAGTCACAGGGAGAGGCTCACTGAAGCTTTCTTT. Translating gives CASSHRERLTEAFF.

In this sample, this clone is large. V usage is TRBV27 and J usage is TRBJ1-3, with D possibly matching TRBD1 (5 bases). The CDR3 length is 16 residues. The germline V gene encodes CDR1 MNHEY and CDR2 SMNVEV (reference sequence). The germline V and J ends were trimmed by 5 bases and 9 bases, with 23 bases remaining between them. In nucleotides, the CDR3 is TGTGCCAGCAGTCGCCTACGGGGACGCGGCGACGGCACCATATATTTT. Protein sequence: CASSRLRGRGDGTIYF.

This rearrangement joins TRBV2 to TRBJ1-5; D not certain. Trimming took 2 bases from V and 3 from J, leaving 14 bases between them. Germline-derived CDR1 and CDR2 are SNHLY and FYNNEI. The CDR3 sequence is 16 residues long. The chain's CDR3 is CASSEFEGINNQPQHF. CDR3 sequence (DNA): TGTGCCAGCAGTGAATTCGAAGGTATCAACAATCAGCCCCAGCATTTT.

In this sample, this clone turned up once. The chain employs TRBV5-1 and TRBJ2-1, with D possibly being TRBD2 (5 bases). The CDR3 spans 16 residues. The V and J ends lost 3 bases and 2 bases respectively, with 15 bases between them. CDR1 and CDR2 from the germline V gene are SGHRS and YFSETQ. Here the CDR3 reads CASSSPSGDPYNEQFF. The CDR3 DNA follows: TGCGCCAGCAGCTCCCCGAGCGGTGACCCCTACAATGAGCAGTTCTTC.